Below, one T cell receptor beta chain is given with its context. Its antigen is as yet unknown. This entry is derived from a study of cytomegalovirus exposure and HLA in healthy donors. The wider study: Within the Caucasian-associated ancestry cluster were under 85% of the roughly 430 genotyped donors.

General study points: As immune exposure information, only CMV serostatus was available. An assumption of roughly uniform sequencing depth across donors underlay the presence/absence analyses.

This CDR3 is built from 14 residues. Germline CDR1 is SGDLS and CDR2 is YYNGEE. Trimming stripped 0 bases from V and 0 bases from J, with 6 bases between. Amplification used 60 Vbeta primers and 13 Jbeta primers. Sequenced by immunoSEQ multiplex PCR; TCRdb stores in-frame clones only, minus some. Among about 180,000 clones listed, roughly four fifths were seen once. This sequence was found in a girl under 18 in good health and CMV-seropositive. V gene TRBV9 combines with J gene TRBJ1-1; D gene uncertain. Sample: PBMCs. The CDR3 loop is CASSVEAMNTEAFF. The CDR3 bases are TGTGCCAGCAGCGTAGAAGCGATGAACACTGAAGCTTTCTTT.